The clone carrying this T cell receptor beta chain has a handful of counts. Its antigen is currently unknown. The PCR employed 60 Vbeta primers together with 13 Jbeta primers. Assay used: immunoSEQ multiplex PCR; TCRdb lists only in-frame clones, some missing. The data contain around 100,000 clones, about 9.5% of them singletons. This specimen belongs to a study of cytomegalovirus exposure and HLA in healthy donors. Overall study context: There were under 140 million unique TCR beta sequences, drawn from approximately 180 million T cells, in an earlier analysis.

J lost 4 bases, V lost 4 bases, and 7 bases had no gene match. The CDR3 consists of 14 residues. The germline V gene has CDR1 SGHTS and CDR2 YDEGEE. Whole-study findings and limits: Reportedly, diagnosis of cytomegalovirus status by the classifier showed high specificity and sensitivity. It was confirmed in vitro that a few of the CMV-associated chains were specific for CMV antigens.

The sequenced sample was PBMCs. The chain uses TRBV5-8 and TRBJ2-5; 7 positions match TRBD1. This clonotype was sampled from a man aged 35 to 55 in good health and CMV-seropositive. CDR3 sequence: CASSPQGSGETQYF. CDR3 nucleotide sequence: TGTGCCAGCAGCCCACAGGGGAGTGGAGAGACCCAGTACTTC. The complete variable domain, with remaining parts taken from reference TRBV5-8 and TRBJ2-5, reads EAGVTQSPTHLIKTRGQQATLRCSPISGHTSVYWYQQALGLGLQFLLWYDEGEERNRGNFPPRFSGRQFPNYSSELNVNALELEDSALYLCASSPQGSGETQYFGPGTRLLVL.